This T cell receptor (beta chain) was recorded in a study of blood T cell repertoires in COVID-19. Study details: Some COVID-19 samples were acute and others convalescent; all came from the United States, Italy and Spain. Sources were T cells, B-cell-depleted T cells, or PBMCs; the material itself was cDNA or gDNA.

Trimming pared 0 bases from V and 4 bases from J, leaving 11 bases between. The germline CDR1 and CDR2 sequences are SGHRS and YFSETQ. The CDR3 covers 14 residues. Per the study methods: Quantification of nucleated cells was approximated via reference gene primer amplification. Sequenced by immunoSEQ multiplex PCR; TCRdb stores in-frame clones only, minus some. The D gene and trimming were derived from the DNA, and the V and J assignments and clone size from that table. The profile shows about 110,000 clones, more than 70% of them singletons. The sequencing input was peripheral blood. The source of this sequence is a woman aged 45-65 years with acute or convalescent COVID-19. The chain couples TRBV5-1 to TRBJ2-7; TRBD1 is a possible D gene (6 bases). CDR3 nucleotide sequence: TGCGCCAGCAGCTTGGCAGGGGTTCAATACGAGCAGTACTTC. Translating gives CASSLAGVQYEQYF. Using reference TRBV5-1 and TRBJ2-7 for the parts outside the CDR3, the full variable domain is KAGVTQTPRYLIKTRGQQVTLSCSPISGHRSVSWYQQTPGQGLQFLFEYFSETQRNKGNFPGRFSGRQFSNSRSEMNVSTLELGDSALYLCASSLAGVQYEQYFGPGTRLTVT.